The 8 T cell receptor beta chains below come from one sample, sequenced in a study of cytomegalovirus exposure and HLA in healthy donors. Vbeta (60) and Jbeta (13) primers were used in the PCR. Profiling relied on immunoSEQ multiplex PCR, and the TCRdb table lists in-frame clones only, not all of them. Among about 89,000 clones listed, around 77% were seen once. Sequenced input: PBMCs. The receptors were gathered from a man between 25 and 39 years old in good health and CMV-seronegative.

The chain recombines TRBV10-3 with TRBJ2-1, with TRBD2 matching over 12 bases. The CDR3 runs to 16 residues. Germline V CDR1 and CDR2: ENHRY, SYGVKD. Trimming removed 3 bases from V and 4 bases from J; junction bases left unmatched: 4. The CDR3 here is CAISDHTSGRYNEQFF. The CDR3 DNA follows: TGTGCCATCAGTGACCACACTAGCGGGAGGTACAATGAGCAGTTCTTC.

The rearrangement joins TRBV7-6 to TRBJ2-3, with no clear D. V gave up 1 base and J gave up 0 bases, with 11 bases separating them. CDR3 length: 16 amino acids. Germline loops: CDR1 SGHVS, CDR2 FNYEAQ. DNA for the CDR3: TGTGCCAGCAGCTTAGAAAACGGAGCTAGCACAGATACGCAGTATTTT. It translates to CASSLENGASTDTQYF.

Concerning this clone itself: The same CDR3 arises from other DNA sequences in this sample as well. J is TRBJ2-7 and V is TRBV28; TRBD1 agrees at 9 bases. Germline V CDR1 and CDR2: MDHEN, SYDVKM. V lost 3 bases to trimming and J lost 3 bases; unmatched junction nucleotides: 6. This CDR3 contains 15 residues. The DNA for the CDR3 is TGTGCCAGCAGTTTGACCGGGACAGGGTTCTACGAGCAGTACTTC. Its translation: CASSLTGTGFYEQYF.

This chain uses TRBV15 with TRBJ2-7, with D possibly TRBD1 on 6 matching bases. Trimming removed 0 bases at V and 8 bases at J, with 11 bases between. Germline V CDR1 and CDR2: LNHNV, YYDKDF (reference sequence). The CDR3 loop spans 13 amino acids. The CDR3 loop reads CATSRDPRGQQYF. CDR3 DNA sequence: TGTGCCACCAGCAGAGATCCCAGGGGACAGCAGTACTTC.

The sample holds a few counts of this clone. V gene TRBV11-2 combines with J gene TRBJ2-7; 8 nucleotides agree with TRBD1. V was pared by 1 base and J by 5 bases, with 4 bases of the junction left unmatched. Looked up from germline, CDR1 is SGHAT and CDR2 is FQNNGV. The CDR3 loop spans 14 amino acids. The CDR3 DNA sequence: TGTGCCAGCAGCTTAGCCGACAGGGGCAACGAGCAGTACTTC. Its translation is CASSLADRGNEQYF.

V usage is TRBV5-1 and J usage is TRBJ1-2; unclear D gene. Germline V CDR1 and CDR2: SGHRS, YFSETQ. V was pared by 4 bases and J by 7 bases, with 17 bases between. This CDR3 comprises 14 residues. CDR3 residues: CASSRLGGAGGYTF. The CDR3 DNA reads as TGCGCCAGCAGCCGGCTGGGAGGTGCTGGTGGCTACACCTTC.

J is TRBJ2-7 and V is TRBV10-3, with TRBD2 matching over 7 bases. Germline V gene sequence: CDR1 ENHRY, CDR2 SYGVKD. V was pared by 8 bases and J by 2 bases, with 12 bases of the junction left unmatched. This CDR3 spans 15 amino acids. The CDR3 here is CAIRPDSGPTYEQYF. The CDR3 region has the DNA TGTGCCATCCGCCCAGATAGCGGGCCCACCTACGAGCAGTACTTC.

A remark on this clone: A read error may produce the germline difference seen at one junction end. The J gene is TRBJ2-7, the V gene TRBV27, with 11 bases matching TRBD2. The CDR3 totals 19 residues. Per germline, CDR1 MNHEY and CDR2 SMNVEV (reference sequence). CDR3 amino acids: CACSLSRPNSGRASYEQYF. The CDR3 bases are TGTGCCTGCAGTTTATCACGTCCTAATAGCGGGAGGGCTTCGTACGAGCAGTACTTC.